This is a list of T cell receptor beta chains from one sample in a study of blood T cell repertoires in COVID-19. Clones were sequenced by immunoSEQ multiplex PCR, and TCRdb holds only the in-frame ones, with some missing. The profile shows fewer than 250,000 clones, around four fifths of them singletons. Sequencing input: peripheral blood. These receptors originate from a man between 25 and 39 years old with active or convalescent COVID-19. CDR3s include the opening cysteine and the closing phenylalanine or tryptophan. Fields, in order: V gene, D gene, clone size, J gene, CDR3 DNA, CDR3 protein. A D gene is named only where the DNA matches it firmly. The size entry is marked missing in some rows and otherwise reads once, few, many or a size class.

TRBV18	NA	NA	TRBJ2-1	TGTGCCAGCTCACCAGGCGGCCCGAGCTCCTACAATGAGCAGTTCTTC	CASSPGGPSSYNEQFF
TRBV5-1	TRBD2	NA	TRBJ2-7	TGCGCCAGCTGGGGGGGAGGAACTCCCTACGAGCAGTACTTC	CASWGGGTPYEQYF
TRBV30	TRBD1	NA	TRBJ1-1	TGTGCCTGGAGAACAGGGGGTGAAGCTTTCTTT	CAWRTGGEAFF
TRBV7-6	TRBD2	once	TRBJ2-3	TGTGCCAGCAGCCCAAGGGCAGCGGGGGGGGATCGCACAGATACGCAGTATTTT	CASSPRAAGGDRTDTQYF
TRBV18	NA	NA	TRBJ2-2	TGTGCCAGCTCACCAACGGACACCGGGGAGCTGTTTTTT	CASSPTDTGELFF
TRBV5-1	TRBD1	few	TRBJ2-1	TGCGCCAGCAGTCCCGGGACAGGGTACAATGAGCAGTTCTTC	CASSPGTGYNEQFF
TRBV7-2	TRBD1	NA	TRBJ2-7	TGTGCCAGCAGCTTGGGACAGGCGGGGATGGGGGAGCAGTACTTC	CASSLGQAGMGEQYF
TRBV11-3	NA	NA	TRBJ2-3	TGTGCCAGCAGCCCTGCCCTAGGCGGGGATACGCAGTATTTT	CASSPALGGDTQYF
TRBV6-6	NA	NA	TRBJ1-2	TGTGCCAGCAGTTACCGACACAGTAGCTATGGCTACACCTTC	CASSYRHSSYGYTF
TRBV25-1	NA	NA	TRBJ1-3	TGTGCCAGCTCCGACACCCGCTCTGGAAACACCATATATTTT	CASSDTRSGNTIYF
TRBV11-3	TRBD2	NA	TRBJ2-1	TGTGCCAGCAGCTCGGGGGCTAGCGGGAACAATGAGCAGTTCTTC	CASSSGASGNNEQFF
TRBV3-1/TRBV3-2	TRBD2	NA	TRBJ2-2	TGTGCCAGCAGCCAAGCCAGCGGGACGAACACCGGGGAGCTGTTTTTT	CASSQASGTNTGELFF
TRBV5-1	TRBD2	NA	TRBJ2-2	TGCGCCAGTGATCGTAGCGGGACGAACACCGGGGAGCTGTTTTTT	CASDRSGTNTGELFF
TRBV18	TRBD1	NA	TRBJ1-2	TGTGCCAGCTCAACCCTGGGACAGGGCCGCTATGGCTACACCTTC	CASSTLGQGRYGYTF
TRBV11-2	TRBD2	NA	TRBJ2-2	TGTGCCAGCAGCTTACCTAGCGGCACCGGGGAGCTGTTTTTT	CASSLPSGTGELFF
TRBV28	TRBD1	once	TRBJ1-2	TGTGCCAGCACAGGGGGCTATGGCTACACCTTC	CASTGGYGYTF
TRBV24-1	NA	NA	TRBJ2-5	TGTGCCACCAGTGATTTCATCAGGGGGGTTGAAGGGCGAGAGACCCAGTACTTC	CATSDFIRGVEGRETQYF
TRBV3-1/TRBV3-2	NA	NA	TRBJ2-1	TGTGCCAGCAGCCAAGATATGGCCCCCGGGGAGGATGAGCAGTTCTTC	CASSQDMAPGEDEQFF
TRBV30	TRBD2	NA	TRBJ2-1	TGTGCCTGGAGTACCGGGACTAGCGGGAGAAATGAGCAGTTCTTC	CAWSTGTSGRNEQFF
TRBV5-1	TRBD2	NA	TRBJ2-1	TGCGCCAGCAGCTTGGTAGCGGGAGAGAATGAGCAGTTCTTC	CASSLVAGENEQFF
TRBV19	TRBD1	NA	TRBJ2-7	TGTGCCAGTAGCTGGGACAGTAACTACGAGCAGTACTTC	CASSWDSNYEQYF
TRBV6-5	NA	NA	TRBJ1-1	TGTGCCAGCACCCCAAGGAGAGGGTCCACTGAAGCTTTCTTT	CASTPRRGSTEAFF
TRBV2	NA	NA	TRBJ1-2	TGTGCCAGCAGTGTACGGGGAGGCTACACCTTC	CASSVRGGYTF
TRBV6-1	TRBD1	NA	TRBJ2-7	TGTGCCAGCAGTGACAGGGGGATAGGGTTCTACGAGCAGTACTTC	CASSDRGIGFYEQYF
TRBV5-1	NA	NA	TRBJ2-7	TGCGCCAGCAGCTTGGGTGGGACTGTGGACGAGCAGTACTTC	CASSLGGTVDEQYF
TRBV6-5	NA	NA	TRBJ2-3	TGTGCCAGCAGCCTACAGGCTAGGACAGATACGCAGTATTTT	CASSLQARTDTQYF
TRBV3-1/TRBV3-2	NA	NA	TRBJ2-7	TGTGCCAGCAGCCCCGCCGGGTCCATCCGCTACGAGCAGTACTTC	CASSPAGSIRYEQYF
TRBV27	NA	NA	TRBJ1-4	TGTGCCACCAAGCGGGGGGGAGGTGAAAAACTGTTTTTT	CATKRGGGEKLFF
TRBV20-1	NA	NA	TRBJ2-1	TGCAGTGCCGCGGGGAATGAGCAGTTCTTC	CSAAGNEQFF
TRBV6-2/TRBV6-3	TRBD2	NA	TRBJ2-1	TGTGCCAGCAGTTACCGAATAGCGGGAGAAGAAGATGAGCAGTTCTTC	CASSYRIAGEEDEQFF
TRBV5-1	NA	NA	TRBJ2-4	TGCGCCAGCAGCTTGGGCGGGACGAAAACGGGGGAAAACATTCAGTACTTC	CASSLGGTKTGENIQYF